This T cell receptor (beta chain) emerged from a study of T cells in Graves' hyperthyroidism and ophthalmopathy. The CDR3 contains 15 residues. With 6 bases removed from V and 5 bases from J, the gap between germline ends came to 19 bases. Germline V gene data show CDR1 as SGHAT and CDR2 as FQNNGV. Exclusion of patients followed from uncontrolled infection, other autoimmune disease, pregnancy or lactation. Used for diagnoses were clinical symptoms, serum thyroxine and TRAb, thyroid ultrasound and orbital computed tomography. The blood sample was taken at first hyperthyroidism diagnosis, before any ophthalmopathy symptoms. TCR beta CDR3 regions were amplified from RNA. HTBI primers drove first-round RT-PCR of the TCR CDR3. TCRdb re-called the multiplex PCR reads through MiXCR, storing one row per CDR3 protein. The sample records around 700,000 distinct CDR3 sequences, under 20% being singletons.

Sequencing was done on a sample of blood. The chain recombines TRBV11-2 with TRBJ1-1, with a tentative D call TRBD1 (6 bases). This receptor was taken from a woman aged 50 to 65 with Graves' hyperthyroidism that later progressed to Graves' ophthalmopathy. The CDR3 sequence is CASSFPGTPRTEAFF. CDR3 nucleotide sequence: TGTGCCAGCAGTTTCCCCGGGACACCCCGGACTGAAGCTTTCTTT.